This T cell receptor (beta chain) was identified during a study of cytotoxic CD8 clonotypes in ibrutinib-treated CLL. CDR1 and CDR2 (germline): LNHDA, SQIVND (reference sequence). The trim removed 4 bases at V and 8 bases at J, leaving 3 bases unmatched. This CDR3 spans 13 amino acids. Sequencing sought depths of 1 in 200,000 to 1 in 1 million T cells. Clones were sequenced by immunoSEQ multiplex PCR, and TCRdb holds only the in-frame ones, with some missing. The sample has some 160,000 clones, roughly 80% seen once; the top ten hold roughly 2%. This TCR was sampled from a human donor with chronic lymphocytic leukemia. The rearrangement uses TRBV19 and TRBJ2-1; 9 positions match TRBD2. The sample in question was PBMCs, obtained after 12 months of ibrutinib treatment. The CDR3 nucleotides are TGTGCCAGTAGTAAGGGACTAGCCTATGAGCAGTTCTTC. As protein: CASSKGLAYEQFF.